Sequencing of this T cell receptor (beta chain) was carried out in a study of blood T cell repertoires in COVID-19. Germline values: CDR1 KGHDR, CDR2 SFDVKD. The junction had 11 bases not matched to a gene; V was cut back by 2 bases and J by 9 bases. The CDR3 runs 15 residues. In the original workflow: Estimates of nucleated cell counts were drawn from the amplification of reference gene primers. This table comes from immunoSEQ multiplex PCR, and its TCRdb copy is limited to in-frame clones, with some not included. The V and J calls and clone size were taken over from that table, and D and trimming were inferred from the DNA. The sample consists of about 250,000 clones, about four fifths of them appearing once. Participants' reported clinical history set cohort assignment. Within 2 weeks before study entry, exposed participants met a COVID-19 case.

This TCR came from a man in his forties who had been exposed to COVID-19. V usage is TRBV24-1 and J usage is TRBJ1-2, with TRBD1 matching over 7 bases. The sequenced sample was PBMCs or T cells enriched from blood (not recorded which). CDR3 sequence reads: CATSDSYDRVGSYTF. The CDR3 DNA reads TGTGCCACCAGTGATTCCTATGACAGGGTCGGGAGCTACACCTTC.